A selection of T cell receptor beta chains follows, all from one sample in a study of blood T cell repertoires in COVID-19. Assay used: immunoSEQ multiplex PCR; TCRdb lists only in-frame clones, some missing. The sample includes around 150,000 clones, over 65% of them seen just once. Sequencing input: peripheral blood. The receptors here all came from a man aged 60-69 years with acute or convalescent COVID-19. Each CDR3 is given with its conserved first and last residue. Each record gives: J gene, clone size, D gene, V gene, CDR3 DNA, CDR3 protein. D genes are given only for firm matches. Only some rows state a clone size, as once, few, many or a class for expanded clones.

>TRBJ1-6|-|TRBD1|TRBV23-1
TGCGCCAGCAGTCAATCGCCCGGGACAGGGATTGATTCACCCCTCCACTTT
CASSQSPGTGIDSPLHF
>TRBJ1-4|-|TRBD1|TRBV6-5
TGTGCCAGCAGTTACACCACAGGGGGGAGTGAAAAACTGTTTTTT
CASSYTTGGSEKLFF
>TRBJ1-4|-|-|TRBV30
TGTGCCTGGAGGGGGGCGCATGAAAAACTGTTTTTT
CAWRGAHEKLFF
>TRBJ2-7|few|-|TRBV11-2
TGTGCCAGCAGCTTCCGGACTCTAAGGACGGGGGAGCAGTACTTC
CASSFRTLRTGEQYF
>TRBJ1-2|-|TRBD1|TRBV5-6
TGTGCCAGCAGCCCCGGGACAGGGGGCCCTAACTATGGCTACACCTTC
CASSPGTGGPNYGYTF
>TRBJ1-1|-|-|TRBV18
TGTGCCAGCTCACCACCGGTTGATCAGTGGGCTTTCTTT
CASSPPVDQWAFF
>TRBJ1-1|-|-|TRBV4-1
TGCGCCAGCAGCCATGCTGACAGTCGGAACACTGAAGCTTTCTTT
CASSHADSRNTEAFF
>TRBJ1-1|-|TRBD1|TRBV28
TGTGCCAGCAGCTTCGGACAGGGGCAAAGCCACACTGAAGCTTTCTTT
CASSFGQGQSHTEAFF
>TRBJ1-3|-|-|TRBV7-3
TGTGCCAGCAGCTTAGGGCCCCCTGGAAACTCTGGAAACACCATATATTTT
CASSLGPPGNSGNTIYF
>TRBJ1-3|-|-|TRBV5-6
TGTGCCAGCAGCGGGCGGACAGCGCAGTACTCTGGAAACACCATATATTTT
CASSGRTAQYSGNTIYF
>TRBJ1-2|-|-|TRBV7-6
TGTGCCAGCAGCCCCGGAGCGTACGGTACTAACTATGGCTACACCTTC
CASSPGAYGTNYGYTF
>TRBJ2-7|once|TRBD1|TRBV27
TGTGCCAGCAGTTTACGGGGACAGCGGTCCTACGAGCAGTACTTC
CASSLRGQRSYEQYF
>TRBJ1-2|-|-|TRBV5-1
TGCGCCAGCAGCTCATGGACGTCAGAGGGTGGCTACACCTTC
CASSSWTSEGGYTF
>TRBJ1-1|-|-|TRBV29-1
TGCAGCGTCGTGTGGGGACTTGAAGCTTTCTTT
CSVVWGLEAFF
>TRBJ1-3|-|TRBD1|TRBV18
TGTGCCAGCTCACCGGGACAGGGTAGAGACTCTGGAAACACCATATATTTT
CASSPGQGRDSGNTIYF
>TRBJ1-1|few|-|TRBV18
TGTGCCAGCTCACCGACAGTGAACACTGAAGCTTTCTTT
CASSPTVNTEAFF
>TRBJ1-3|once|-|TRBV5-1
TGCGCCAGCAGCTTGGGGGGATACAGGTCTGGAAACACCATATATTTT
CASSLGGYRSGNTIYF
>TRBJ1-5|few|-|TRBV6-5
TGTGCCAGCAGGACAGGCTCCAGCAATCAGCCCCAGCATTTT
CASRTGSSNQPQHF
>TRBJ2-5|-|TRBD2|TRBV7-8
TGTGCCAGCAGATTCCTAGCGGGGGGACAAGAGACCCAGTACTTC
CASRFLAGGQETQYF
>TRBJ1-2|-|-|TRBV10-3
TGTGCCATCAGTGATAACCCGGGGGGCTACACCTTC
CAISDNPGGYTF
>TRBJ2-5|-|TRBD1|TRBV5-1
TGCGCCAGCAGCAAGGGACAGTTGGGGGAGACCCAGTACTTC
CASSKGQLGETQYF
>TRBJ2-3|-|-|TRBV5-1
TGCGCCAGCAGCTTGGCCGGGAGAATTAGCACAGATACGCAGTATTTT
CASSLAGRISTDTQYF
>TRBJ1-1|-|-|TRBV15
TGTGCCACCAGCAGAGAAGGAACAGGGACGACGGGTGAAGCTTTCTTT
CATSREGTGTTGEAFF
>TRBJ2-2|-|TRBD1|TRBV13
TGTGCCAGCAGCTTGGTAGGGGGCGCGAACACCGGGGAGCTGTTTTTT
CASSLVGGANTGELFF
>TRBJ1-1|-|-|TRBV28
TGTGCCAGTCAGGACAGACTCCTTCGGGGAACTGAAGCTTTCTTT
CASQDRLLRGTEAFF
>TRBJ1-1|-|TRBD1|TRBV3-1/TRBV3-2
TGTGCCAGCAGCTGGGGACAGGTGAACACTGAAGCTTTCTTT
CASSWGQVNTEAFF
>TRBJ2-5|-|-|TRBV6-5
TGTGCCAGCAGTCTTTCCTGGGATGGTGGAGGGACCCAGTACTTC
CASSLSWDGGGTQYF
>TRBJ1-5|-|TRBD1|TRBV6-1
TGTGCCAGCAGTGAATTCGTTGGACAGGGAGGTAGGCCCCAGCATTTT
CASSEFVGQGGRPQHF
>TRBJ2-6|-|TRBD1|TRBV27
TGTGCCAGCAGTTACCGGCCCCGGGACAGTATGCACTCTGGGGCCAACGTCCTGACTTTC
CASSYRPRDSMHSGANVLTF
>TRBJ2-5|-|TRBD1|TRBV25-1
TGTGCCAGCAGTGAAATTAGGGGGAGACAGGGTTACCAAGAGACCCAGTACTTC
CASSEIRGRQGYQETQYF
>TRBJ2-3|-|TRBD2|TRBV11-3
TGTGCCAGCAGCTTAGGGACTAGTGCGGATACGCAGTATTTT
CASSLGTSADTQYF
>TRBJ1-4|-|TRBD1|TRBV7-2
TGTGCCAGCAGCTCTACACAGGGGGCGAATGAAAAACTGTTTTTT
CASSSTQGANEKLFF
>TRBJ2-1|-|TRBD1|TRBV10-3
TGTGCCATCAGTGGGCCGGGACAGGGATACTCCTACAATGAGCAGTTCTTC
CAISGPGQGYSYNEQFF
>TRBJ1-1|-|TRBD1|TRBV6-2/TRBV6-3
TGTGCCAGCAGTTACGGACAGGGTAACACTGAAGCTTTCTTT
CASSYGQGNTEAFF
>TRBJ1-2|once|TRBD1|TRBV11-2
TGTGCCAGCAGCTTGACGGGACAGGTTAACTATGGCTACACCTTC
CASSLTGQVNYGYTF
>TRBJ2-1|-|TRBD1|TRBV5-3
TGTGCCAGAAGCTTACCTCTCCGGGACAGGGGGTCCAATGAGCAGTTCTTC
CARSLPLRDRGSNEQFF
>TRBJ1-1|-|-|TRBV14
TGTGCCAGCAGCCGCTCAGGGAGGAGAACTGAAGCTTTCTTT
CASSRSGRRTEAFF
>TRBJ1-2|-|-|TRBV19
TGTGCCAGTAGCCTTAGCCCTCTCTATGGCTACACCTTC
CASSLSPLYGYTF
>TRBJ2-3|-|-|TRBV7-9
TGTGCCAGCAGCGACATTAGGGGAAGAACAGATACGCAGTATTTT
CASSDIRGRTDTQYF
>TRBJ2-3|-|-|TRBV4-3
TGCGCCAGCAGCCAAGATACGGGTTTCACAGATACGCAGTATTTT
CASSQDTGFTDTQYF
>TRBJ2-7|-|-|TRBV30
TGTGCCTGGAGTCGATCCCTCTCCGGGGTCGAGCAGTACTTC
CAWSRSLSGVEQYF
>TRBJ2-7|-|-|TRBV6-1
TGTGCCAGCAGTGAATTTGAGACACTGAGCTCCTACGAGCAGTACTTC
CASSEFETLSSYEQYF
>TRBJ1-2|few|-|TRBV2
TGTGCCAGCAGGGACAGCTATGGCTACACCTTC
CASRDSYGYTF
>TRBJ1-5|-|-|TRBV18
TGTGCCAGCTCACCAGGGACATCATATAGCAATCAGCCCCAGCATTTT
CASSPGTSYSNQPQHF
>TRBJ2-3|-|-|TRBV25-1
TGTGCCAGCAGTGAGCGGATGAGAGATACGCAGTATTTT
CASSERMRDTQYF
>TRBJ2-3|few|TRBD2|TRBV2
TGTGCCAGCAGTGAAATTCGGGCGGGGGGGTTACATACGCAGTATTTT
CASSEIRAGGLHTQYF
>TRBJ1-1|-|-|TRBV15
TGTGCCACCAGCAGAGTAGCCAGGGCGAACACTGAAGCTTTCTTT
CATSRVARANTEAFF
>TRBJ2-2|-|-|TRBV19
TGTGCCAGTAGAATCGCAGGGGCCACCGGGGAGCTGTTTTTT
CASRIAGATGELFF
>TRBJ1-1|-|-|TRBV5-5
TGTGCCAGCAGCTTCGGAGGGGTCTGGTACACTGAAGCTTTCTTT
CASSFGGVWYTEAFF
>TRBJ2-7|-|-|TRBV19
TGTGCCAGTAGCCCAACCATTAGAACCTACGAGCAGTACTTC
CASSPTIRTYEQYF
>TRBJ1-1|-|TRBD1|TRBV4-2
TGTGCCAGCAGCCAAGGGGACAGGGGGCGCACTGAAGCTTTCTTT
CASSQGDRGRTEAFF
>TRBJ1-5|-|-|TRBV27
TGTGCCAGCAGGCCCGGACAGTATAGCAATCAGCCCCAGCATTTT
CASRPGQYSNQPQHF
>TRBJ1-2|-|-|TRBV10-3
TGTGCCATCAGTGTAGAAAACTATGGCTACACCTTC
CAISVENYGYTF
>TRBJ1-5|-|-|TRBV9
TGTGCCAGCAGCGTAGAGAGTAGCAATCAGCCCCAGCATTTT
CASSVESSNQPQHF
>TRBJ2-3|-|TRBD1|TRBV28
TGTGCCAGCAGCCTTACTGTGAGGGACAGTCTAACAGATACGCAGTATTTT
CASSLTVRDSLTDTQYF
>TRBJ2-7|many|-|TRBV5-6
TGTGCCAGCAGCTTAAACAGGGTGACCCCCCACGAGCAGTACTTC
CASSLNRVTPHEQYF
>TRBJ2-1|-|TRBD1|TRBV12-3/TRBV12-4
TGTGCCAGCAGTTTGACAGGGTTCAATGAGCAGTTCTTC
CASSLTGFNEQFF